This TCR beta chain was captured by sequencing in a study of blood T cell repertoires in COVID-19. Trimming removed 0 bases from V and 7 bases from J, with 21 bases in between. CDR1 is LNHNV, CDR2 YYDKDF, per germline (reference sequence). The CDR3 length is 17 residues. Some clones are missing from TCRdb's copy, which holds only in-frame ones; the method was immunoSEQ multiplex PCR. The sample consists of about 140,000 clones, roughly 81% of them appearing once. The sequence was obtained from a woman between 50 and 59 years old with acute COVID-19. Sequences were obtained from PBMCs or T cells enriched from blood (not recorded which). This chain connects TRBV15 to TRBJ2-5; tentatively, D is TRBD2 (6 bases). The CDR3 loop reads CATSREGSGREDWTQYF. The CDR3 nucleotides are TGTGCCACCAGCAGAGAAGGTTCGGGCAGGGAGGACTGGACCCAGTACTTC.